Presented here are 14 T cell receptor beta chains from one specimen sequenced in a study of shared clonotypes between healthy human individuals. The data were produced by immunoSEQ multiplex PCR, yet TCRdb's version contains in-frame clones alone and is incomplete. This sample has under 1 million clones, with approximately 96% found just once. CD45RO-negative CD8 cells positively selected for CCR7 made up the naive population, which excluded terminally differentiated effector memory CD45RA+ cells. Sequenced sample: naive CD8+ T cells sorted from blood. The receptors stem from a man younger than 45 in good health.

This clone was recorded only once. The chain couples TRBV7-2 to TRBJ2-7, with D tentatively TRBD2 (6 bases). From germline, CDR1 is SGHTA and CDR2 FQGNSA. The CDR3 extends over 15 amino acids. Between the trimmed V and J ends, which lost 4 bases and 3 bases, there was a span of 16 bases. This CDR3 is CASSSPERANYEQYF. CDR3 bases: TGTGCCAGCAGCTCTCCAGAGCGGGCTAACTACGAGCAGTACTTC.

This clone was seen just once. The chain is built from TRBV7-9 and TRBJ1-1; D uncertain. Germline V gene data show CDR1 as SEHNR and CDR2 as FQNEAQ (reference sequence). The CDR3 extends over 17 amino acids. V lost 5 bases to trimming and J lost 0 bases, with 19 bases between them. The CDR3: CASSHPPDRSMNTEAFF. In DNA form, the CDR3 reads TGTGCCAGCAGCCACCCCCCCGATCGGTCAATGAACACTGAAGCTTTCTTT.

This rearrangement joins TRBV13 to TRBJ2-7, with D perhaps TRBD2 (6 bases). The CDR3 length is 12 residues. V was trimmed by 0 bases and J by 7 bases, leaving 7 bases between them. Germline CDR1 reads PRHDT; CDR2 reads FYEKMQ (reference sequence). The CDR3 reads CASSLGLAEQYF. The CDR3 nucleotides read TGTGCCAGCAGCTTAGGTCTAGCGGAGCAGTACTTC.

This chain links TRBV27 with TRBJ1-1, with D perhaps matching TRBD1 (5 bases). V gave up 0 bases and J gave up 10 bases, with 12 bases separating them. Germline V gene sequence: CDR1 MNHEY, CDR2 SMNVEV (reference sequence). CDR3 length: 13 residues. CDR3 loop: CASSLSVGLGAFF. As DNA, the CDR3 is TGTGCCAGCAGTTTATCGGTGGGGCTCGGAGCTTTCTTT.

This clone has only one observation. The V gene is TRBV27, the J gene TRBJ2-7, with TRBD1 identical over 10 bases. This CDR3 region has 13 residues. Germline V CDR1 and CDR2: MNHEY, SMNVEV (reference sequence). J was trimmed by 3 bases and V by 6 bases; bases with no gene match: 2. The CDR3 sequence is CASSRDRGYEQYF. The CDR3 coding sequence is TGTGCCAGCAGCCGGGACAGGGGCTACGAGCAGTACTTC.

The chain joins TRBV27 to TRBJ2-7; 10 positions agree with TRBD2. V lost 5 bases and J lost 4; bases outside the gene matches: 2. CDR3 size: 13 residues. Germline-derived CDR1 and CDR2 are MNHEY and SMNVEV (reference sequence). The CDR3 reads CASSVSGGYEQYF. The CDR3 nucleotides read TGTGCCAGCAGTGTTAGCGGGGGGTACGAGCAGTACTTC.

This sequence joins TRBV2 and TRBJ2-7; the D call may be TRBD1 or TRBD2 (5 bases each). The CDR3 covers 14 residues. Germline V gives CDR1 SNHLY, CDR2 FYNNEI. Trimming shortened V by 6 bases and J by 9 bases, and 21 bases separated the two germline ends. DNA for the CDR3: TGTGCCAGCAGAAAACCCGGGACGCTCAGTGGGCAGTACTTC. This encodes CASRKPGTLSGQYF.

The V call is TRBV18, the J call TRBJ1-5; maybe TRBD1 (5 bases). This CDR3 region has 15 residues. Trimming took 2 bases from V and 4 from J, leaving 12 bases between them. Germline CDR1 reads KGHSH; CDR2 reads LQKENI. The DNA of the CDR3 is TGTGCCAGCTCACCAATGCAGGGCGGGAATCAGCCCCAGCATTTT. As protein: CASSPMQGGNQPQHF.

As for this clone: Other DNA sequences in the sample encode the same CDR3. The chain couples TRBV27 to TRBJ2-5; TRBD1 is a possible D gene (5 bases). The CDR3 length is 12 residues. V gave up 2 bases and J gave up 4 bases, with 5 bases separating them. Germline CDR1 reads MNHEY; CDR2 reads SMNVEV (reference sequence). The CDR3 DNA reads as TGTGCCAGCAGTTTAGACAGAGAGACCCAGTACTTC. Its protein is CASSLDRETQYF.

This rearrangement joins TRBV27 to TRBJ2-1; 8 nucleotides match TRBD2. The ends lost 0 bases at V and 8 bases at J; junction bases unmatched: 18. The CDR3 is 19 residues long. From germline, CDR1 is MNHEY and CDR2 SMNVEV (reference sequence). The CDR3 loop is CASSLSPSGLAVRADEQFF. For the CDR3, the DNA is TGTGCCAGCAGTTTATCGCCTAGCGGGCTAGCGGTCCGCGCGGATGAGCAGTTCTTC.

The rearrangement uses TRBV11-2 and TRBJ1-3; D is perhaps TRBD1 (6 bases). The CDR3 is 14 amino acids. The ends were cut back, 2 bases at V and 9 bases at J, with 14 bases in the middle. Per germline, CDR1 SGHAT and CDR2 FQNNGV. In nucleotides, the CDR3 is TGTGCCAGCAGCTTAAAGCCCTGGACAGCCACCATATATTTT. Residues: CASSLKPWTATIYF. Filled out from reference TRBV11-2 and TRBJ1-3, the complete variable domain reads EAGVAQSPRYKIIEKRQSVAFWCNPISGHATLYWYQQILGQGPKLLIQFQNNGVVDDSQLPKDRFSAERLKGVDSTLKIQPAKLEDSAVYLCASSLKPWTATIYFGEGSWLTVV.

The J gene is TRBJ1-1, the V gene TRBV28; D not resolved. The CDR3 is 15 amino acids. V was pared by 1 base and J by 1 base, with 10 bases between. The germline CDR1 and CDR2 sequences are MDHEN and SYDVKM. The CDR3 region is CASSLSHRRNTEAFF. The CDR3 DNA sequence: TGTGCCAGCAGTTTATCCCACAGACGGAACACTGAAGCTTTCTTT.

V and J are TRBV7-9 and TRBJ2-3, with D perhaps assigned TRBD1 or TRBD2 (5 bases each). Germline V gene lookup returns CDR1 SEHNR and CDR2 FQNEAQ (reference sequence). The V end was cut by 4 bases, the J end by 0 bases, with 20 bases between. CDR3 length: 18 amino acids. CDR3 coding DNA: TGTGCCAGCAGCTCAACGACTCGGGGCTTAACTAGCACAGATACGCAGTATTTT. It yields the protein CASSSTTRGLTSTDTQYF.

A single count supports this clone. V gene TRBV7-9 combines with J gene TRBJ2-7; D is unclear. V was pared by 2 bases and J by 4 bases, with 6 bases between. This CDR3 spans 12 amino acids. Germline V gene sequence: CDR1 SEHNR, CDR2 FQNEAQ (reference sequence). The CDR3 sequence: CASSLMPYEQYF. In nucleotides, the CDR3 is TGTGCCAGCAGCTTAATGCCGTACGAGCAGTACTTC.